These 19 T cell receptor beta chains were sequenced from one sample in a study of blood T cells in healthy people across ages. Primers used in a second PCR of about 6 to 12 cycles were a sample-barcoded 5' primer and a J-beta primer mix. One entry per CDR3 protein, called by TCRdb with MiXCR from the 5' RACE reads. Among about 620,000 distinct CDR3 sequences listed, 52% were seen once. Sequenced material: blood. Receptor source: an elderly woman in good health.

There are a few counts of this clonotype. The chain couples TRBV15 to TRBJ2-1; TRBD2 matches 8 bases. CDR1 is LNHNV and CDR2 is YYDKDF in the germline V gene (reference sequence). The length of the CDR3 is 16 residues. V gave up 4 bases and J gave up 8 bases; unmatched junction bases: 13. CDR3 sequence reads: CATSTPGGTSGDEQFF. The CDR3 bases are TGTGCCACCAGCACCCCCGGGGGGACTAGTGGAGATGAGCAGTTCTTC.

The chain has TRBV27 and TRBJ2-1; D is uncertain. The J call may be incorrect, as the DNA end agrees better with TRBJ2-7. Germline V lookup: CDR1 MNHEY, CDR2 SMNVEV (reference sequence). The CDR3 is 17 amino acids. The DNA for the CDR3 is TGTGCCAGCAGCCCTCGGCCGATCGCCGATTCCTACAATGAGCAGTACTTC. It codes for CASSPRPIADSYNEQYF.

The V and J genes are TRBV6-6 and TRBJ2-5; 10 nucleotides match TRBD1. Matching the DNA end better, TRBJ2-4 makes the J call doubtful. CDR3 size: 15 residues. The germline V gene has CDR1 MNHNY and CDR2 SVGAGI (reference sequence). In nucleotides, the CDR3 is TGTGCCAGCAGTTCCTCGGGACAGGGGTCAAACATTCAGTACTTC. Translated, it gives CASSSSGQGSNIQYF.

The V call is TRBV11-1, the J call TRBJ1-1; no reliable D call. V was cut by 2 bases and J by 6 bases, with 10 bases left in between. Germline V gene data show CDR1 as SGHAT and CDR2 as FQDESV (reference sequence). This CDR3 contains 13 residues. The CDR3 sequence is CASSLPGLAEAFF. CDR3 DNA sequence: TGTGCCAGCAGCTTACCCGGGCTAGCTGAAGCTTTCTTT.

There are a few counts of this clonotype. The V gene is TRBV7-2, the J gene TRBJ2-5, with 9 bases identical to TRBD1. Germline-derived CDR1 and CDR2 are SGHTA and FQGNSA. V gave up 5 bases and J gave up 2 bases; unmatched junction bases: 9. The CDR3 consists of 16 residues. The CDR3 here is CASSAGQGRGQETQYF. CDR3 bases: TGTGCCAGCAGCGCAGGACAGGGGAGAGGGCAAGAGACCCAGTACTTC.

The V and J genes are TRBV7-9 and TRBJ1-5; D ambiguous. The germline V and J ends were trimmed by 5 bases and 2 bases, with 7 bases remaining between them. The CDR3 extends over 13 amino acids. Germline values: CDR1 SEHNR, CDR2 FQNEAQ (reference sequence). CDR3 in DNA: TGTGCCAGCAGCAAAGGTGGCAATCAGCCCCAGCATTTT. Protein product: CASSKGGNQPQHF.

The chain employs TRBV7-2 and TRBJ2-5; TRBD1 or TRBD2 may be the D gene (5 bases each). The J call may be mistaken, given a closer DNA end match to TRBJ2-7. Germline CDR1 and CDR2: SGHTA and FQGNSA. The CDR3 contains 13 residues. In DNA form, the CDR3 reads TGTGCCAGCAGCTTGGGGGTGCACCACGAGCAGTACTTC. Protein sequence: CASSLGVHHEQYF.

The V and J genes are TRBV20-1 and TRBJ2-7; no clear D. From germline, CDR1 is DFQATT and CDR2 SNEGSKA (reference sequence). CDR3 length: 13 amino acids. V was shortened by 1 base and J by 0 bases, with 7 bases between the two germline ends. DNA for the CDR3: TGCAGTGCTAGAGGCGCGCACTCCTACGAGCAGTACTTC. Protein sequence: CSARGAHSYEQYF.

The CDR3, as DNA: TGCAGTGCTGTACCGGGACAGGTTAACACTGAAGCTTTCTTT. It yields the protein CSAVPGQVNTEAFF. The chain couples TRBV20-1 to TRBJ1-1; 8 bases agree with TRBD1. Germline values: CDR1 DFQATT, CDR2 SNEGSKA (reference sequence). With V trimmed by 5 bases and J by 2 bases, 7 bases remained unmatched. The CDR3 length is 14 residues.

This clonotype appeared a few times. The chain employs TRBV7-3 and TRBJ2-1; a weak D match, TRBD2 (5 bases). V was shortened by 1 base and J by 0 bases, with 10 bases between the two germline ends. The CDR3 is 16 residues long. Germline CDR1 is SGHTA and CDR2 is FQGTGA. In DNA, the CDR3 is TGTGCCAGCAGCTTAAACCCACTAGACTCCTACAATGAGCAGTTCTTC. Encoded protein: CASSLNPLDSYNEQFF.

This clonotype has a count of ten or more. The rearrangement links TRBV11-1 to TRBJ2-5; D is possibly TRBD1 or TRBD2 (6 bases each). This CDR3 region has 14 residues. Germline V gene lookup returns CDR1 SGHAT and CDR2 FQDESV (reference sequence). V lost 5 bases to trimming and J lost 1 base, with 11 bases between them. CDR3 residues: CASSQGGIQETQYF. The CDR3, as DNA: TGTGCCAGCAGCCAAGGGGGGATCCAAGAGACCCAGTACTTC.

There are many counts of this clonotype. The chain couples TRBV28 to TRBJ2-3; no definite D call. The V and J ends lost 5 bases and 12 bases respectively, with 18 bases between them. The CDR3 totals 13 residues. Looked up from germline, CDR1 is MDHEN and CDR2 is SYDVKM. CDR3 sequence (DNA): TGTGCCAGCAGTCCCCCCGGGCTCTCCTCTCAGTATTTT. This codes for CASSPPGLSSQYF.

This clonotype was detected ten times or more. CDR3 nucleotides: TGCAGTGCTGAGCCCGGGGACAGCTCCTACAATGAGCAGTTCTTC. Translation: CSAEPGDSSYNEQFF. The gene calls are TRBV20-1 and TRBJ2-1; 7 bases line up with TRBD1. Germline CDR1 is DFQATT and CDR2 is SNEGSKA (reference sequence). The V segment lost 5 bases and the J segment 0 bases; nucleotides outside the gene matches: 7. The CDR3 totals 15 residues.

V and J are TRBV20-1 and TRBJ1-5; 9 nucleotides align to TRBD1. The CDR3 has 15 residues. Germline trimming cut 2 bases from V and 7 bases from J; bases unmatched to any gene: 9. Germline V gives CDR1 DFQATT, CDR2 SNEGSKA (reference sequence). CDR3 sequence reads: CSARIGTGMRQPQHF. CDR3 coding DNA: TGCAGTGCTAGAATAGGGACAGGGATGAGGCAGCCCCAGCATTTT.

The table lists this clonotype with many counts. The rearrangement uses TRBV12-3 or TRBV12-4 and TRBJ1-6, with TRBD1 matching over 7 bases. The CDR3 contains 14 residues. J gave up 7 bases and V 3 bases, and 3 bases lay outside the gene matches. CDR3 nucleotides: TGTGCCAGCAGTTTGGGGACAGCCAATTCACCCCTCCACTTT. As protein: CASSLGTANSPLHF.

With regard to this clonotype: A much more abundant neighbour one base away suggests this may be a read error. The V call is TRBV3-1, the J call TRBJ2-1; tentative D call: TRBD2 (5 bases). The germline gives CDR1 LGHDT, CDR2 YNNKEL (reference sequence). The CDR3 runs to 15 residues. The ends were cut back, 0 bases at V and 5 bases at J, with 11 bases in the middle. The CDR3 nucleotides are TGTGCCAGCAGCCAAGAGGCTAGCCCCGACAATGAGCAGTTCTTC. This sequence encodes CASSQEASPDNEQFF.

This clonotype has ten or more counts. This chain connects TRBV7-2 to TRBJ2-2; D is undetermined. CDR1 SGHTA and CDR2 FQGNSA come from the germline V gene. The CDR3 extends over 15 amino acids. V was shortened by 5 bases and J by 2 bases, with 12 bases between the two germline ends. The CDR3 bases are TGTGCCAGCAGCCCCGGCCGGGTTAACACCGGGGAGCTGTTTTTT. Translating gives CASSPGRVNTGELFF.

The rearrangement uses TRBV29-1 and TRBJ1-5; weak D call: TRBD1 (6 bases). Trimming cost V 7 bases and J 4 bases, with 20 bases left between them. The CDR3 runs to 15 residues. Germline assignment: CDR1 SQVTM and CDR2 ANQGSEA. The CDR3 DNA is TGCAGCGCCACCATAGGGTCAGGGGAGAATCAGCCCCAGCATTTT. Amino acid sequence: CSATIGSGENQPQHF.

This chain uses TRBV28 with TRBJ1-6; D not certain. Germline V gives CDR1 MDHEN, CDR2 SYDVKM. The CDR3 contains 14 residues. The germline V and J ends were trimmed by 7 bases and 0 bases, with 7 bases remaining between them. CDR3 loop: CASKPSSYNSPLHF. As DNA, the CDR3 is TGTGCCAGCAAGCCCAGCTCCTATAATTCACCCCTCCACTTT.